A selection of T cell receptor beta chains follows, all from one sample in a study of tumor and adjacent non-tumor tissue in lung cancer. One entry per CDR3 protein results from TCRdb running MiXCR on the multiplex PCR reads. This sample has around 79,000 distinct CDR3 sequences; 72% occur once, and the top ten carry roughly a tenth. The sample was lung tumor tissue. Receptors originate from a woman in her forties with non-small cell lung cancer. Both conserved end residues are part of each CDR3. The order of the fields is V gene, D gene, clone size, J gene, CDR3 protein, CDR3 DNA. D genes are given only for firm matches. Clone size is shown for a subset of rows, as once, few, many or a class of expanded clone.

TRBV4-1	TRBD1	NA	TRBJ2-7	CASSQDCRTGRYEQYF	TGTGCCAGCAGCCAAGACTGTAGGACAGGGCGGTACGAGCAGTACTTC
TRBV12-3/TRBV12-4	TRBD1	NA	TRBJ1-2	CASNPRGRGPYGYAF	TGTGCCAGCAATCCCCGGGGCAGGGGGCCGTATGGCTACGCCTTC
TRBV28	NA	once	TRBJ1-3	CASMGLGGPGNTTYF	TGTGCCAGCATGGGGCTCGGGGGCCCGGGAAACACCACATATTTT
TRBV5-1	NA	many	TRBJ2-5	CASSLPRGIETQYF	TGCGCCAGCAGCTTGCCCCGCGGAATAGAGACCCAGTACTTC
TRBV11-1	NA	NA	TRBJ2-5	CASSLASLEGVETQYF	TGTGCCAGCAGTTTAGCGAGCCTAGAGGGCGTAGAGACCCAGTACTTC
TRBV14	NA	NA	TRBJ2-7	CASSQDSDVLRYNYEQYF	TGTGCCAGCAGCCAAGATTCGGATGTGTTGAGGTACAACTACGAGCAGTACTTC
TRBV28	NA	medium-sized	TRBJ1-2	CASNRGGNGYTF	TGTGCCAGCAATAGAGGGGGGAATGGCTACACCTTC
TRBV11-2	TRBD1	large	TRBJ1-2	CASSLPQGAYGYTF	TGTGCCAGCAGCTTGCCTCAGGGGGCCTATGGCTACACCTTC
TRBV30	TRBD1	many	TRBJ2-5	CAWSWGQGMKTQYF	TGTGCCTGGAGCTGGGGACAGGGGATGAAGACCCAGTACTTC
TRBV30	NA	many	TRBJ2-2	CAWNAQGTGELFF	TGTGCCTGGAATGCCCAGGGGACCGGGGAGCTGTTTTTT
TRBV28	NA	NA	TRBJ1-6	CAGSPTGDNSPLHF	TGTGCCGGCAGTCCAACAGGAGATAATTCACCCCTCCACTTT
TRBV11-2	TRBD2	NA	TRBJ2-3	CASSLEGSERDRQYF	TGTGCCAGCAGCTTAGAAGGGTCAGAGCGGGATAGGCAGTATTTT
TRBV28	NA	NA	TRBJ1-2	CTSRSLNAGRVYGYTF	TGTACCAGCAGATCCCTTAACGCGGGGAGGGTTTATGGCTACACCTTC
TRBV12-3/TRBV12-4	NA	NA	TRBJ1-2	CASNPRGRGPYGYTF	TGTGCCAGCAATCCCCGGGGCAGAGGGCCATATGGCTACACTTTC
TRBV28	NA	NA	TRBJ2-7	CANSQNGALEQYF	TGTGCCAACAGCCAAAACGGGGCCCTGGAGCAGTACTTC
TRBV6-2/TRBV6-3	NA	NA	TRBJ2-1	CASSNRPTGNPNEQFF	TGTGCCAGCAGTAACAGACCAACGGGAAATCCCAATGAGCAGTTCTTC
TRBV29-1	TRBD2	few	TRBJ2-1	CSVTRTSGSYNEQSF	TGCAGCGTTACTAGGACTAGCGGCTCCTACAATGAGCAGTCCTTC
TRBV12-3/TRBV12-4	NA	NA	TRBJ1-5	CVSSPDTISNQSQHF	TGTGTCAGCAGCCCGGATACGATTAGCAATCAGTCCCAGCATTTT
TRBV6-6	NA	NA	TRBJ2-1	CASRGRGSYNEESF	TGTGCCAGCAGGGGGAGGGGGAGCTACAATGAGGAGTCCTTC
TRBV11-2	TRBD1	NA	TRBJ2-1	CANRLGGTGYNEQFF	TGTGCCAACAGATTAGGTGGGACAGGGTACAATGAGCAGTTTTTC
TRBV11-2	NA	NA	TRBJ2-6	CANTQTWIMGTNVLTF	TGTGCCAACACCCAGACATGGATAATGGGGACCAACGTCCTGACTTTC
TRBV5-6	TRBD1	few	TRBJ1-1	CASSFGVQGDPEAFF	TGTGCCAGCAGCTTTGGAGTACAGGGGGACCCTGAAGCTTTCTTT
TRBV7-9	TRBD1	once	TRBJ2-1	CVISPRGEQFF	TGTGTCATCAGTCCCAGGGGGGAGCAGTTCTTC
TRBV28	NA	many	TRBJ1-1	CASSLPQGRGGTEAFF	TGTGCCAGCAGTTTACCCCAAGGGAGGGGCGGAACTGAAGCTTTCTTT
TRBV5-4	TRBD1	NA	TRBJ2-7	CASSPRGTGAYEQYF	TGTGCCAGCAGCCCTCGGGGGACAGGGGCCTACGAGCAGTACTTC
TRBV11-2	NA	NA	TRBJ1-2	CAISPKMERGYTF	TGTGCCATCAGCCCCAAGATGGAGAGGGGCTACACCTTC
TRBV5-4	NA	once	TRBJ2-1	CASSFWWGYNEQFF	TGTGCCAGCAGCTTCTGGTGGGGGTATAATGAGCAGTTCTTC
TRBV5-6	NA	once	TRBJ1-6	CTGSSRDTQGSPLHF	TGTACCGGCAGTTCAAGGGACACTCAGGGTTCACCCCTCCACTTT
TRBV20-1	TRBD1	many	TRBJ2-5	CSAKRDRPQETQYF	TGCAGTGCTAAAAGGGACAGACCACAAGAGACCCAGTACTTC
TRBV6-2/TRBV6-3	NA	NA	TRBJ2-7	CASNFAGYEKYF	TGTGCCAGCAATTTTGCGGGATACGAGAAGTACTTC
TRBV11-2	NA	few	TRBJ2-1	CASSKTLTALYNEQFF	TGTGCCAGCAGTAAGACACTAACTGCACTGTACAATGAACAGTTCTTC
TRBV12-3/TRBV12-4	NA	NA	TRBJ1-6	CARRRGDSLLHF	TGTGCCCGCAGACGTGGGGATTCACTCCTCCACTTT
TRBV4-2	NA	NA	TRBJ2-2	CTSSQDLGILLNTGELVF	TGTACCAGCAGCCAAGATCTAGGTATCCTACTAAACACCGGGGAGCTGGTTTTT
TRBV11-3	TRBD2	NA	TRBJ2-1	CSSSPGRGDNEQFF	TGTTCCAGCAGCCCCGGACGGGGGGACAATGAGCAGTTCTTC
TRBV11-3	NA	NA	TRBJ2-7	CTSSLAMGFEQYF	TGTACCAGCAGTCTCGCGATGGGGTTTGAGCAGTACTTC
TRBV5-4	NA	NA	TRBJ2-7	CASSYLSYEQYF	TGTGCCAGCAGCTACCTCAGCTACGAGCAGTACTTC
TRBV20-1	NA	NA	TRBJ1-2	CSANPTCGYTF	TGCAGTGCCAACCCTACATGTGGCTACACCTTC
TRBV11-2	TRBD1	NA	TRBJ2-3	CASCLVSLGTGRTDTQYF	TGTGCCAGCTGCTTAGTGAGTCTCGGGACAGGACGCACAGATACACAATATTTT
TRBV7-8	TRBD1	NA	TRBJ2-7	CVSSQGQGGEQYF	TGTGTCAGCAGTCAAGGACAGGGGGGGGAGCAGTATTTC
TRBV29-1	NA	NA	TRBJ2-5	CSVEGYERTQYF	TGCAGCGTTGAAGGATACGAAAGGACCCAGTACTTC
TRBV14	NA	NA	TRBJ1-1	CASSWGGSFAEASF	TGTGCCAGCTCGTGGGGGGGCAGTTTCGCTGAAGCTTCCTTT
TRBV13	TRBD2	NA	TRBJ2-3	CATGRASTDTQLF	TGTGCCACCGGGAGGGCAAGCACAGATACGCAGTTGTTT
TRBV4-2	NA	NA	TRBJ2-2	CASSQGFSNTVELLF	TGTGCCAGCAGCCAAGGTTTCAGCAACACCGTGGAGCTGCTTTTT
TRBV13	NA	NA	TRBJ2-1	CASGETNEQFF	TGCGCCAGCGGCGAAACGAATGAGCAGTTCTTC
TRBV6-1	NA	many	TRBJ2-1	CASSEEGRHNEQFF	TGTGCCAGCAGTGAAGAGGGCAGGCACAATGAGCAGTTCTTC
TRBV12-3/TRBV12-4	NA	NA	TRBJ1-5	CASTREGMDQPQRF	TGTGCCAGCACTCGGGAAGGAATGGATCAGCCCCAGCGTTTT
TRBV29-1	NA	NA	TRBJ2-3	CGTPSGDTHYF	TGCGGCACACCTTCTGGAGATACGCACTATTTT
TRBV29-1	NA	NA	TRBJ2-1	CSVGALGSLDNEQFF	TGCAGCGTTGGAGCTTTGGGATCCCTAGACAATGAGCAGTTCTTC
TRBV6-1	NA	NA	TRBJ2-7	CASSLTYEQHF	TGTGCCAGCAGTTTAACATACGAGCAGCACTTC
TRBV7-8	NA	once	TRBJ1-2	CTNSTRTGALGYTF	TGTACCAACAGCACGCGGACCGGGGCTCTCGGTTACACCTTC
TRBV28	NA	many	TRBJ1-6	CASSPTGDNSPLHF	TGTGCCAGCAGTCCAACAGGAGATAATTCACCCCTCCACTTT
TRBV6-6	NA	many	TRBJ1-1	CASSPDSTEAFF	TGTGCCAGCAGTCCTGACAGCACTGAAGCTTTCTTT